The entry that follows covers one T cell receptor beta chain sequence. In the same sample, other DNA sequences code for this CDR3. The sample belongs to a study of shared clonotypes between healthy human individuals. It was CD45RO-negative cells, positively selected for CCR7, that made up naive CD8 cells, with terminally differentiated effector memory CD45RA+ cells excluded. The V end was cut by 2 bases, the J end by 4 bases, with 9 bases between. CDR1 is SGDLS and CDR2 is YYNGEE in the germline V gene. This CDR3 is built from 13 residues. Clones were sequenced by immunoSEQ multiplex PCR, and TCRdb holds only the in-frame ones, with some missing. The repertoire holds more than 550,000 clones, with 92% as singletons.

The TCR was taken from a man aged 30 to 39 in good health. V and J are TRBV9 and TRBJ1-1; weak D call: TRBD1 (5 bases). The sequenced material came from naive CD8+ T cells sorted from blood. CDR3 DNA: TGTGCCAGCAGCGTCGGGGGGAGCACTGAAGCTTTCTTT. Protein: CASSVGGSTEAFF.